The clone carrying this T cell receptor (beta chain) was counted a single time. The repertoire was sequenced with immunoSEQ multiplex PCR; TCRdb's copy has only in-frame clones and lacks some. The sample shows 290,000 or so clones, roughly 87% of them seen only once. The sample comes from a study of blood T cell repertoires in COVID-19. Whole-study context: COVID-19 samples collected from the United States, Italy and Spain covered acute and convalescent phases. PBMCs, B-cell-depleted T cells, or T cells provided the cDNA or gDNA that made up the material.

Germline V gives CDR1 SEHNR, CDR2 FQNEAQ (reference sequence). Trimming stripped 1 base from V and 2 bases from J, with 8 bases between. The CDR3 totals 14 residues. This rearrangement joins TRBV7-9 to TRBJ2-5, with unresolved D. The sample consisted of peripheral blood. The clonotype was recovered from a man aged 18-30 years with active or convalescent COVID-19. CDR3 amino acids: CASSLVVSQETQYF. The CDR3 region has the DNA TGTGCCAGCAGCTTAGTTGTCAGTCAAGAGACCCAGTACTTC.